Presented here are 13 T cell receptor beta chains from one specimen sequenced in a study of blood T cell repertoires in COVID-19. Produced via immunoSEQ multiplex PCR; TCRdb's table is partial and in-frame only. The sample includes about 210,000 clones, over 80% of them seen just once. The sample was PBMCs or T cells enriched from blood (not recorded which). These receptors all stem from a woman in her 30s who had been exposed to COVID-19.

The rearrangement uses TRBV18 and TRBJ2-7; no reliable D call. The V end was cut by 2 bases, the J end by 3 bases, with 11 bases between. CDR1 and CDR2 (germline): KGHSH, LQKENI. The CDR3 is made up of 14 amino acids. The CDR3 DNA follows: TGTGCCAGCTCACCAATGAGGCAGCTCTACGAGCAGTACTTC. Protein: CASSPMRQLYEQYF.

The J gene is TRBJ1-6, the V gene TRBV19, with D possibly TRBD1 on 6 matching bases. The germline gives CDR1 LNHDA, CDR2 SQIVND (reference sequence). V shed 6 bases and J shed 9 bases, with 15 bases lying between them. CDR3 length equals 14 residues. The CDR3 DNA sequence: TGTGCCAGTAGCGTACAGGGCGTCGGTTCACCCCTCCACTTT. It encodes CASSVQGVGSPLHF.

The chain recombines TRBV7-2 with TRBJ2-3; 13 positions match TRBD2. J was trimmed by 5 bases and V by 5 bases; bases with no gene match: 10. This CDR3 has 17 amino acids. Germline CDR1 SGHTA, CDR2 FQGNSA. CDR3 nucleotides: TGTGCCAGCAGCCCACCAACTAGCGGGGGGGCTCGAGATACGCAGTATTTT. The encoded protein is CASSPPTSGGARDTQYF.

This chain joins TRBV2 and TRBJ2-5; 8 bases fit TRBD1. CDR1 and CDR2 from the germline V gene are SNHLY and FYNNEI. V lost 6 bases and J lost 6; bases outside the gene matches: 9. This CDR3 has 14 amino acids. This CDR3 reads CASRETGGSKTQYF. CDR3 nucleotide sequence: TGTGCCAGCAGGGAAACAGGGGGGAGTAAGACCCAGTACTTC.

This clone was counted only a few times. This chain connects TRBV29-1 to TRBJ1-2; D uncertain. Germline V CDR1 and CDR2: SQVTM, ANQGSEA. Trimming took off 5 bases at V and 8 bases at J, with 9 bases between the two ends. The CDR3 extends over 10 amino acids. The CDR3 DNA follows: TGCAGCGTTTTTCTCCAGGGCTACACCTTC. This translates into CSVFLQGYTF.

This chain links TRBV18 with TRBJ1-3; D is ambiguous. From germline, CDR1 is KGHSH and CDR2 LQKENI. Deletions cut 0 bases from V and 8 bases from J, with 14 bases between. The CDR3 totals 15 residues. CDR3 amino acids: CASSPPSVSGYTIYF. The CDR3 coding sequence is TGTGCCAGCTCACCACCTTCGGTCTCCGGTTACACCATATATTTT.

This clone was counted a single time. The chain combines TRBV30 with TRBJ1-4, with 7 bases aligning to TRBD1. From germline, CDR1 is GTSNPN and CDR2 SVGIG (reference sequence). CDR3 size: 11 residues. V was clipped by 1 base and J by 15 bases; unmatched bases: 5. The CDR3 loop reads CAWSATGIMFF. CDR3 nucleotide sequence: TGTGCCTGGAGTGCGACAGGGATTATGTTTTTT.

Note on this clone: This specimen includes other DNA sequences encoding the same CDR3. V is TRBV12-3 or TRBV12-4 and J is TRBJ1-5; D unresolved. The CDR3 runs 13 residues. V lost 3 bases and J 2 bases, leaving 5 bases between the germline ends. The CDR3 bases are TGTGCCAGCAGTTTCGGGGGCAATCAGCCCCAGCATTTT. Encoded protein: CASSFGGNQPQHF.

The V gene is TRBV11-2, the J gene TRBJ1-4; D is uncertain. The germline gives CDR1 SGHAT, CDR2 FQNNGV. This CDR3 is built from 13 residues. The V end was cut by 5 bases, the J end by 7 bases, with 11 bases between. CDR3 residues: CASSPNRGEKLFF. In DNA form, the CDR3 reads TGTGCCAGCAGCCCAAATCGGGGTGAAAAACTGTTTTTT.

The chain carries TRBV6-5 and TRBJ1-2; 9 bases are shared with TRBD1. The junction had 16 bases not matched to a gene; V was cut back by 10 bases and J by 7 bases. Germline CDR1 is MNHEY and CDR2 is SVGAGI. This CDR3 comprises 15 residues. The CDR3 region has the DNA TGTGCCACCAAGAAAGTAGAAGACAGGGGGTTTGGCTACACCTTC. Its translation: CATKKVEDRGFGYTF.

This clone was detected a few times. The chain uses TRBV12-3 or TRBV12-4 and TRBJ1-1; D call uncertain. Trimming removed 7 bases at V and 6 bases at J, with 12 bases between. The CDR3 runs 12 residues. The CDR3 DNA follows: TGTGCCAGCACCTCTGATAGATCTGAAGCTTTCTTT. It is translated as CASTSDRSEAFF.

The CDR3 sequence is CATSERVGDTQYF. The CDR3 DNA follows: TGTGCCACCAGTGAACGGGTTGGCGATACGCAGTATTTT. The chain couples TRBV24-1 to TRBJ2-3; D unresolved. CDR3 length: 13 amino acids. V lost 4 bases and J 6 bases, leaving 10 bases between the germline ends. Germline V gene sequence: CDR1 KGHDR, CDR2 SFDVKD.

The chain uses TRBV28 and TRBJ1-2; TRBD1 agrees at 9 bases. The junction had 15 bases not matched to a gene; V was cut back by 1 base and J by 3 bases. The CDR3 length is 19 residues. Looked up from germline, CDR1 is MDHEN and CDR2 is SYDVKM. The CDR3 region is CASSLSRLMVTGGDYGYTF. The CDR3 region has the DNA TGTGCCAGCAGTTTATCCCGCCTAATGGTGACAGGGGGGGACTATGGCTACACCTTC.